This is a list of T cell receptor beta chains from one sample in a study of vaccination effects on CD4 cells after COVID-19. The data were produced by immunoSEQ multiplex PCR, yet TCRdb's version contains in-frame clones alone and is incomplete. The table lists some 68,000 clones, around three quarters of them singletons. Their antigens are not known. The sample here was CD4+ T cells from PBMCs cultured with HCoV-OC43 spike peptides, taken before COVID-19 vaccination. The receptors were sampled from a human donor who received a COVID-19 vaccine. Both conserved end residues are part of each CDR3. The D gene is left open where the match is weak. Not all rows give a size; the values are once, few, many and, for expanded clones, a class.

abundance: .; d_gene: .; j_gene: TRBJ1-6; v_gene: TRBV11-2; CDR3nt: TGTGCCAGCAGCTTAGATCAGTTAGGGACTAATTCACCCCTCCACTTT; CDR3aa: CASSLDQLGTNSPLHF
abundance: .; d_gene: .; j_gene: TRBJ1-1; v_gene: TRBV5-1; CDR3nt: TGCGCCAGCAGCTTTTATCAAGGGGCATACACTGAAGCTTTCTTT; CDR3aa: CASSFYQGAYTEAFF
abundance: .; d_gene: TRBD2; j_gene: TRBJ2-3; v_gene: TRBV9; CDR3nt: TGTGCCAGCAGCGTAGTCTCGGGGGGGGTCTGGGATACGCAGTATTTT; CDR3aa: CASSVVSGGVWDTQYF
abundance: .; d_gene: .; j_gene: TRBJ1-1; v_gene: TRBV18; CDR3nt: TGTGCCAGCTCACCACTCGGGGAAGGGGGGAACACTGAAGCTTTCTTT; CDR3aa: CASSPLGEGGNTEAFF
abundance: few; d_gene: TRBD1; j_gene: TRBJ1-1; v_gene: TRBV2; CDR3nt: TGTGCCAGCAGTGCCCGGACAGGGGAAGGCACTGAAGCTTTCTTT; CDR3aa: CASSARTGEGTEAFF
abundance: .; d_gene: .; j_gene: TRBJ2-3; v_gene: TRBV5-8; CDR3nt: TGTGCCAGCCCGTCGACGGTTTTCACAGATACGCAGTATTTT; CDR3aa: CASPSTVFTDTQYF
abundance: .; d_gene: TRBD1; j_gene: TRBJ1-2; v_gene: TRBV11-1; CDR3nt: TGTGCCAGCAGCCCGGACAGGGCAAACTATGGCTACACCTTC; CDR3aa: CASSPDRANYGYTF
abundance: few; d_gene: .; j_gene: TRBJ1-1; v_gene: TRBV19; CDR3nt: TGTGCCAGTAGTAGTCAGGTGAACACTGAAGCTTTCTTT; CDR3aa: CASSSQVNTEAFF
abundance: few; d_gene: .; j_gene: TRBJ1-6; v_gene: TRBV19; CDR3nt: TGTGCCAGCTTTGTGATCGGAGACTCACCCCTCCACTTT; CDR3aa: CASFVIGDSPLHF
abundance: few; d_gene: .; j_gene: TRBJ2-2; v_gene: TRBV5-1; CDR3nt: TGCGCCAGCAGCTTAGGACCGATCAACACCGGGGAGCTGTTTTTT; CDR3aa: CASSLGPINTGELFF
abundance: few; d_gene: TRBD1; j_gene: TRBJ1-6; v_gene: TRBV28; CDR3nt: TGTGCCAGCAGTTTCGGGGGACAGCAAGCACCCCTCCACTTT; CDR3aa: CASSFGGQQAPLHF
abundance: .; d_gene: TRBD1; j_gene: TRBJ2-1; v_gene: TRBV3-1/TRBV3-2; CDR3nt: TGTGCCAGCAGCCAGGAAACAGGGGGGAGAAATGAGCAGTTCTTC; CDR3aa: CASSQETGGRNEQFF
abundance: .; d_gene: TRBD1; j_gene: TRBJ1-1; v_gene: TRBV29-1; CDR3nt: TGCAGCGCTTCGGGACAGCCATTCACTGAAGCTTTCTTT; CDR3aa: CSASGQPFTEAFF
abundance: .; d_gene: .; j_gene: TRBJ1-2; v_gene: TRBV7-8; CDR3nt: TGTGCCAGCAGCTCTCCCGGGACACTTAACTATGGCTACACCTTC; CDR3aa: CASSSPGTLNYGYTF
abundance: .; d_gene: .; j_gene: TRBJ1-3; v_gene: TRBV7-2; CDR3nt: TGTGCCAGCAGCTCTGGACGGCCCTCTGGAAACACCATATATTTT; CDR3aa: CASSSGRPSGNTIYF
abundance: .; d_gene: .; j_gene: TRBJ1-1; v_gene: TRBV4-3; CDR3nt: TGCGCCAGCAGCCAATCGAACACTGAAGCTTTCTTT; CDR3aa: CASSQSNTEAFF
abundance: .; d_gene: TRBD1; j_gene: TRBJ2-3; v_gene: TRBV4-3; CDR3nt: TGCGCCAGCAGCTATTCGGGACAGGGGGCGAGTGGCACAGATACGCAGTATTTT; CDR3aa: CASSYSGQGASGTDTQYF
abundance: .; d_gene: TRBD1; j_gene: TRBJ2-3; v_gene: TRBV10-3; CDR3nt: TGTGCCATCAGTGAGGGCGGACAGGGCACAGATACGCAGTATTTT; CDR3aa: CAISEGGQGTDTQYF
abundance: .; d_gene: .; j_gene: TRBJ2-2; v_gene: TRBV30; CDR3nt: TGTGCCTGCCAGGGTCGCAGCGCCGGGGAGCTGTTTTTT; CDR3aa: CACQGRSAGELFF
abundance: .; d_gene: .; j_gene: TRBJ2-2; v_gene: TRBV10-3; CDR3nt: TGTGCCATCACCGAGGGGTCGAACACCGGGGAGCTGTTTTTT; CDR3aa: CAITEGSNTGELFF
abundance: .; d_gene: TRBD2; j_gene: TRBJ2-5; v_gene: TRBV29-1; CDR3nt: TGCAGCGTTGCCCCTAGCGGGCAAGAGACCCAGTACTTC; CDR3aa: CSVAPSGQETQYF
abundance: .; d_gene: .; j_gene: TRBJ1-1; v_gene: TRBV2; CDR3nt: TGTGCCACCCGGAGGGGGTTGAACACTGAAGCTTTCTTT; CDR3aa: CATRRGLNTEAFF
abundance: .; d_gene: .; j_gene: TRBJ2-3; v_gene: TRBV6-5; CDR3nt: TGTGCCAGCAGACCCCTTGGGACCGGAGATACGCAGTATTTT; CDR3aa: CASRPLGTGDTQYF
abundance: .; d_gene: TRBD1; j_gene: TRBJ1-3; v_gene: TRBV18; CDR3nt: TGTGCCAGCTCACGTGGACAGGGTTTAAACACCATATATTTT; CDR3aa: CASSRGQGLNTIYF
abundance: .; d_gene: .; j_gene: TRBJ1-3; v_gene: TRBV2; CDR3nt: TGTGCCAGCAGTGAATCCCCCAACAGGGCTGGAAACACCATATATTTT; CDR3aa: CASSESPNRAGNTIYF
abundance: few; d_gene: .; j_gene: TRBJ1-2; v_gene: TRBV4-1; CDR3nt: TGCGCCAGCAGCCAAGCCGGGAATTTTGGCTACACCTTC; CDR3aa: CASSQAGNFGYTF
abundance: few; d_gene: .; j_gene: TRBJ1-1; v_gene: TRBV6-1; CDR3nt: TGTGCCAGCAGTGAAGTTCGGGGTTCTGAAGCTTTCTTT; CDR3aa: CASSEVRGSEAFF
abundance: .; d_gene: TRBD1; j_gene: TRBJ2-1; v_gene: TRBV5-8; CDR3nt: TGTGCCAGCCCTTCAACAGGGGACGAGCAGTTCTTC; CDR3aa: CASPSTGDEQFF
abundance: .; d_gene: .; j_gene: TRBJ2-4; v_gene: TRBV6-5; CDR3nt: TGTGCCAGCAGGGCCGGGACATCGTTGGGCATTCAGTACTTC; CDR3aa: CASRAGTSLGIQYF
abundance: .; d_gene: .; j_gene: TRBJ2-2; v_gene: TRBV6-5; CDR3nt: TGTGCCAGCAGTTGGGATTTTTTTCCGAACACCGGGGAGCTGTTTTTT; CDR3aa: CASSWDFFPNTGELFF
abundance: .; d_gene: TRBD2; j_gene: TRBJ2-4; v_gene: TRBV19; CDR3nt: TGTGCCAGTAGTGGACTAGCGGACGCCAAAAACATTCAGTACTTC; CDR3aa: CASSGLADAKNIQYF
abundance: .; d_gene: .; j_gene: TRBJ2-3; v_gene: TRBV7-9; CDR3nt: TGTGCCAGCAGCTTACCGCGGGATACGCAGTATTTT; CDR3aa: CASSLPRDTQYF
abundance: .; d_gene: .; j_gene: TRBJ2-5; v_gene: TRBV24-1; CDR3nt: TGTGCCACCAGTGAGGGGGCCCCCCAAGAGACCCAGTACTTC; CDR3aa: CATSEGAPQETQYF
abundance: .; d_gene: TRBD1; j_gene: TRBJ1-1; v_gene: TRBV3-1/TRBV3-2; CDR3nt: TGTGCCAGCAGCTACCGACAGGGAGAGAACACTGAAGCTTTCTTT; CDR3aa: CASSYRQGENTEAFF
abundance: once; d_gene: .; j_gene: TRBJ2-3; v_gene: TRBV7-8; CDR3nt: TGTGCCAGCAGCTTAGGTCGGACAGCAACTAGCACAGATACGCAGTATTTT; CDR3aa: CASSLGRTATSTDTQYF
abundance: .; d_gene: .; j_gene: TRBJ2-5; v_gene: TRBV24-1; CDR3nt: TGTGCCACCAGTGATTTCCAAGAGACCCAGTACTTC; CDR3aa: CATSDFQETQYF
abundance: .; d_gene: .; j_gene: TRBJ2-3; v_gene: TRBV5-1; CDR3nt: TGCGCCAGCAGTTTTCGACAGGAGGCTCCTAGCACAGATACGCAGTATTTT; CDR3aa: CASSFRQEAPSTDTQYF